This T cell receptor beta chain was profiled in a study of blood T cell repertoires in COVID-19. Some clones are missing from TCRdb's copy, which holds only in-frame ones; the method was immunoSEQ multiplex PCR. Among 130,000 to 150,000 clones listed, approximately 80% were seen once. Source material: peripheral blood. This TCR was sampled from a human donor in a cohort sampled during active COVID-19.

CDR3 residues: CASSLVLSEQYF. As DNA, the CDR3 is TGTGCCAGCAGCTTGGTCTTGAGCGAGCAGTACTTC. The chain links TRBV7-9 to TRBJ2-7; D unresolved. This CDR3 contains 12 residues. Looked up from germline, CDR1 is SEHNR and CDR2 is FQNEAQ (reference sequence). Trimming stripped 3 bases from V and 6 bases from J, with 9 bases between.